The 21 T cell receptor beta chains given below trace back to one sample, sequenced in a study of response to subunit inactivated influenza vaccine. TCRdb re-called the RT-PCR reads through MiXCR, storing one row per CDR3 protein. The data hold roughly 700,000 distinct CDR3 sequences, with more than 15% observed a single time. The sample consisted of PBMCs from blood, taken about 12 days after vaccination. These receptors were obtained from a man in his fifties who received an inactivated influenza vaccine.

This clonotype was found many times. The chain joins TRBV7-2 to TRBJ1-2; 11 bases line up with TRBD1. In germline, CDR1 is SGHTA, CDR2 FQGNSA. CDR3 length: 15 amino acids. Trimming removed 5 bases from V and 7 bases from J; junction bases left unmatched: 9. The CDR3, as DNA: TGTGCCAGCAGCGCAAACACCGGGACAGGGGGTGGCTACACCTTC. Translating it yields CASSANTGTGGGYTF.

The J gene is TRBJ1-2, the V gene TRBV6-2 or TRBV6-3; 7 bases map to TRBD1. CDR3 length equals 15 residues. Trimming removed 6 bases from V and 0 bases from J; junction bases left unmatched: 7. CDR1 is MNHEY, CDR2 SVGEGT, per germline. CDR3 protein: CASRHGTVTNYGYTF. CDR3 bases: TGTGCCAGCAGACACGGGACAGTCACTAACTATGGCTACACCTTC.

This clonotype turned up a few times. The chain is built from TRBV4-1 and TRBJ2-2; 9 bases agree with TRBD2. Per the germline V gene, CDR1 is MGHRA and CDR2 is YSYEKL. Trimming took 2 bases from V and 2 from J; bases not matched to a gene: 3. There are 16 residues in the CDR3. The CDR3 reads CASSQPSGANTGELFF. The CDR3, as DNA: TGCGCCAGCAGCCAACCTAGCGGGGCAAACACCGGGGAGCTGTTTTTT.

This chain joins TRBV2 and TRBJ2-7; possible D gene TRBD2, 6 bases. The germline gives CDR1 SNHLY, CDR2 FYNNEI. The CDR3 is 13 residues long. V lost 4 bases and J 6 bases, leaving 13 bases between the germline ends. As DNA, the CDR3 is TGTGCCAGCAGTGTCGTGCGGGGTGGCGAGCAGTACTTC. This gives the protein CASSVVRGGEQYF.

This clonotype was detected only a few times. V gene TRBV7-9 combines with J gene TRBJ2-7; D is possibly TRBD1 (6 bases). This CDR3 region has 15 residues. Deletions cut 3 bases from V and 0 bases from J, with 12 bases between. From germline, CDR1 is SEHNR and CDR2 FQNEAQ (reference sequence). The CDR3 coding sequence is TGTGCCAGCAGCTTTGTCACAGGGTACTCCTACGAGCAGTACTTC. As protein: CASSFVTGYSYEQYF.

Only a few counts were recorded for this clonotype. This chain connects TRBV7-2 to TRBJ2-1; D remains ambiguous. Germline assignment: CDR1 SGHTA and CDR2 FQGNSA. This CDR3 comprises 17 residues. V was shortened by 2 bases and J by 5 bases, with 19 bases between the two germline ends. The CDR3 is CASSLFPGIAIDNEQFF. The CDR3 DNA is TGTGCCAGCAGCTTATTCCCGGGTATCGCGATAGACAATGAGCAGTTCTTC.

The table lists this clonotype with a few counts. The rearrangement joins TRBV6-2 or TRBV6-3 to TRBJ1-5; TRBD1 aligns across 8 bases. Germline V gives CDR1 MNHEY, CDR2 SVGEGT. Trimming at V came to 6 bases and at J to 7 bases, leaving 8 bases not matched to a gene. This CDR3 is 14 amino acids long. The CDR3 DNA is TGTGCCAGCAGGCTTGGACAGGGAGGGCAGCCCCAGCATTTT. Translating gives CASRLGQGGQPQHF.

This clonotype was found many times. This chain links TRBV6-5 with TRBJ2-3; D perhaps matches TRBD1 (6 bases). Trimming removed 4 bases from V and 2 bases from J, with 10 bases in between. Germline-derived CDR1 and CDR2 are MNHEY and SVGAGI. The CDR3 has 14 residues. For the CDR3, the DNA is TGTGCCAGCAGTTCTGGACAGTCCACAGATACGCAGTATTTT. Translating it yields CASSSGQSTDTQYF.

This clonotype was recorded a few times. The chain combines TRBV6-2 or TRBV6-3 with TRBJ1-6, with D perhaps TRBD1 (6 bases). Germline V gene data show CDR1 as MNHEY and CDR2 as SVGEGT. The CDR3 covers 15 residues. V was pared by 2 bases and J by 7 bases, with 12 bases between. The CDR3 DNA sequence: TGTGCCAGCAGTTACAGGCGAGGGGGAAATTCACCCCTCCACTTT. Residues: CASSYRRGGNSPLHF.

The V gene is TRBV7-2, the J gene TRBJ2-3, with unresolved D. This CDR3 comprises 13 residues. The V and J ends lost 5 bases and 1 base respectively, with 7 bases between them. Germline V lookup: CDR1 SGHTA, CDR2 FQGNSA. The CDR3: CASSRPGTDTQYF. In DNA form, the CDR3 reads TGTGCCAGCAGCCGGCCTGGCACAGATACGCAGTATTTT.

A word on this clonotype: The junction does not match germline at one end; this may be a read error. The V call is TRBV29-1, the J call TRBJ2-3; TRBD1 agrees at 10 bases. The CDR3 loop spans 14 amino acids. Germline assignment: CDR1 SQVTM and CDR2 ANQGSEA. CDR3 residues: CSASGTGVTYTQYF. Written as DNA, the CDR3 is TGCAGCGCCTCCGGGACAGGGGTCACATATACGCAGTATTTT.

This clonotype was seen a few times. The chain is built from TRBV7-6 and TRBJ2-7; maybe TRBD2 (7 bases). Trimming took off 0 bases at V and 3 bases at J, with 12 bases between the two ends. This CDR3 comprises 15 residues. Looked up from germline, CDR1 is SGHVS and CDR2 is FNYEAQ. The CDR3 sequence is CASSLAAGAGYEQYF. The CDR3 DNA follows: TGTGCCAGCAGCTTAGCGGCGGGGGCAGGCTACGAGCAGTACTTC.

The chain carries TRBV9 and TRBJ2-2; D gene uncertain. Germline V gene lookup returns CDR1 SGDLS and CDR2 YYNGEE. Between the trimmed V and J ends, which lost 2 bases and 1 base, there was a span of 6 bases. The CDR3 runs 14 residues. The CDR3 here is CASSVLENTGELFF. For the CDR3, the DNA is TGTGCCAGCAGCGTTCTAGAGAACACCGGGGAGCTGTTTTTT.

This clonotype was observed a handful of times. The chain uses TRBV4-1 and TRBJ2-7; D uncertain. Trimming took off 1 base at V and 0 bases at J, with 10 bases between the two ends. Per germline, CDR1 MGHRA and CDR2 YSYEKL. This CDR3 spans 15 amino acids. The CDR3: CASSQGYQSSYEQYF. Here the CDR3 DNA reads TGCGCCAGCAGCCAAGGGTATCAAAGCTCCTACGAGCAGTACTTC.

This clonotype was found a few times. The chain has TRBV7-9 and TRBJ1-2; the D is unclear. In germline, CDR1 is SEHNR, CDR2 FQNEAQ (reference sequence). CDR3 length: 14 amino acids. V was cut by 4 bases and J by 4 bases, with 13 bases left in between. CDR3 region: CASSSNQAFYGYTF. CDR3 nucleotide sequence: TGTGCCAGCAGCTCTAACCAGGCATTCTATGGCTACACCTTC. Filled out from reference TRBV7-9 and TRBJ1-2, the complete variable domain reads DTGVSQNPRHKITKRGQNVTFRCDPISEHNRLYWYRQTLGQGPEFLTYFQNEAQLEKSRLLSDRFSAERPKGSFSTLEIQRTEQGDSAMYLCASSSNQAFYGYTFGSGTRLTVV.

The J gene is TRBJ2-3, the V gene TRBV28; 10 bases agree with TRBD2. Germline values: CDR1 MDHEN, CDR2 SYDVKM. Trimming at V came to 8 bases and at J to 3 bases, leaving 14 bases not matched to a gene. The CDR3 is made up of 17 amino acids. CDR3 in amino acids: CASGWVAGGGVTDTQYF. The CDR3 region has the DNA TGTGCCAGCGGTTGGGTAGCGGGAGGCGGAGTGACAGATACGCAGTATTTT.

This clonotype was seen a few times. The rearrangement joins TRBV7-8 to TRBJ2-3, with 7 bases aligning to TRBD1. Germline lookup yields CDR1 SGHVS and CDR2 FQNEAQ. The CDR3 runs 13 residues. V lost 5 bases, J lost 6 bases, and 5 bases stayed unmatched. CDR3 amino acids: CASSPGTVDTQYF. The DNA of the CDR3 is TGTGCCAGCAGCCCTGGGACAGTGGATACGCAGTATTTT.

This chain uses TRBV10-2 with TRBJ1-5; 8 nucleotides agree with TRBD1. V lost 5 bases, J lost 5 bases, and 8 bases stayed unmatched. Germline V gives CDR1 WSHSY, CDR2 SAAADI. The CDR3 totals 15 residues. The CDR3 sequence is CASSPGTGVHQPQHF. The CDR3 DNA is TGCGCCAGCAGTCCTGGGACAGGAGTACATCAGCCCCAGCATTTT.

For this clonotype: One end of the junction varies from germline; a read error may be responsible. The V call is TRBV7-7, the J call TRBJ2-7; a weak D match, TRBD1 (5 bases). CDR1 is SSHAT, CDR2 FNYEAQ, per germline (reference sequence). This CDR3 is 16 amino acids long. The CDR3 region is CASSPGPSQGTYEQYF. CDR3 nucleotides: TGTGCTAGCAGCCCCGGCCCGTCTCAGGGAACCTACGAGCAGTACTTC.

This clonotype has more than one count but fewer than ten. The chain carries TRBV28 and TRBJ2-7; D is unresolved. The CDR3 totals 11 residues. Germline V lookup: CDR1 MDHEN, CDR2 SYDVKM. Trimming stripped 5 bases from V and 4 bases from J, with 6 bases between. CDR3 protein: CASSIQYEQYF. The CDR3 DNA reads as TGTGCCAGCAGTATACAATACGAGCAGTACTTC.

This chain uses TRBV7-9 with TRBJ2-5, with a tentative D call TRBD2 (6 bases). The CDR3 is 15 residues long. In germline, CDR1 is SEHNR, CDR2 FQNEAQ (reference sequence). With 5 bases removed from V and 4 bases from J, the gap between germline ends came to 17 bases. CDR3 residues: CASSPTRRGGETQYF. The DNA for the CDR3 is TGTGCCAGCAGCCCAACCAGACGGGGAGGAGAGACCCAGTACTTC.